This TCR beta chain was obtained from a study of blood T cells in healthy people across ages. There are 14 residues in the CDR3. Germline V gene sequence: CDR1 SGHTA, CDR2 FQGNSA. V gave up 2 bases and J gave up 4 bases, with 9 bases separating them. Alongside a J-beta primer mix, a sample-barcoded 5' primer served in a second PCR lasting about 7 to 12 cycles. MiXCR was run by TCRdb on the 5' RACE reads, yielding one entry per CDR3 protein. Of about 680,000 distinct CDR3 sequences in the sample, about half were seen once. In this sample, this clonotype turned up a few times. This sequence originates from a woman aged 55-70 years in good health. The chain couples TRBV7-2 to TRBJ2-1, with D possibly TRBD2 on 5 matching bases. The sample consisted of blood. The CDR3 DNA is TGTGCCAGCAGCTTACGGACTCAGTACAATGAGCAGTTCTTC. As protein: CASSLRTQYNEQFF.